Shown below are 24 T cell receptor beta chains from a single sample sequenced in a study of cytomegalovirus exposure and HLA in healthy donors. 13 Jbeta primers and 60 Vbeta primers were used for the PCR. Generated by immunoSEQ multiplex PCR, the TCRdb table keeps only in-frame clones and is missing some. The top ten clones hold around 3.7% of a sample with around 190,000 clones, roughly 80% of them seen once. Specimen: PBMCs. These receptors all come from a man in his forties or fifties in good health and CMV-seropositive.

The chain links TRBV10-3 to TRBJ2-3; D perhaps matches TRBD1 (8 bases). Germline CDR1 is ENHRY and CDR2 is SYGVKD. This CDR3 contains 16 residues. The V end was cut by 7 bases, the J end by 8 bases, with 25 bases between. The DNA for the CDR3 is TGTGCCATCATCTCCGGACAGGGAGGGGATATGGGTACGCAGTATTTT. Its protein is CAIISGQGGDMGTQYF.

The gene calls are TRBV4-1 and TRBJ1-5; maybe TRBD1 (6 bases). The V gene lost 0 bases and the J gene lost 1 base, with 10 bases spanning the gap. The CDR3 is 16 residues long. Germline V gene sequence: CDR1 MGHRA, CDR2 YSYEKL. This CDR3 reads CASSQEAGVSNQPQHF. As DNA, the CDR3 is TGCGCCAGCAGCCAAGAAGCAGGGGTGAGCAATCAGCCCCAGCATTTT.

The chain is built from TRBV5-1 and TRBJ1-1, with 8 nucleotides matching TRBD1. Germline trimming cut 0 bases from V and 5 bases from J; bases unmatched to any gene: 3. This CDR3 has 14 residues. From germline, CDR1 is SGHRS and CDR2 YFSETQ. CDR3 in DNA: TGCGCCAGCAGCTTGGCCCAGGGGGCGACTGAAGCTTTCTTT. Protein product: CASSLAQGATEAFF.

This chain links TRBV29-1 with TRBJ2-3; the D gene is possibly TRBD1 (5 bases). Germline CDR1 is SQVTM and CDR2 is ANQGSEA. This CDR3 has 14 amino acids. The germline V and J ends were trimmed by 6 bases and 0 bases, with 13 bases remaining between them. The CDR3 coding sequence is TGCAGCGTCGCAGGGTCCGCTAGCACAGATACGCAGTATTTT. This gives the protein CSVAGSASTDTQYF.

This clone occurred a few times. The V call is TRBV28, the J call TRBJ2-7, with TRBD2 matching over 13 bases. Germline V gene sequence: CDR1 MDHEN, CDR2 SYDVKM. The CDR3 is 15 residues long. J gave up 5 bases and V 6 bases, and 7 bases lay outside the gene matches. CDR3 in amino acids: CASRRTSGRTHEQYF. CDR3 DNA: TGTGCCAGCAGGCGGACTAGCGGGAGAACCCACGAGCAGTACTTC.

The chain combines TRBV2 with TRBJ2-1; 9 bases map to TRBD2. The CDR3 extends over 15 amino acids. CDR1 SNHLY and CDR2 FYNNEI come from the germline V gene. The ends lost 3 bases at V and 9 bases at J; junction bases unmatched: 9. The CDR3 spells CASSEQVAGAGEQFF. The CDR3 bases are TGTGCCAGCAGTGAGCAGGTAGCGGGAGCTGGTGAGCAGTTCTTC.

The chain links TRBV10-1 to TRBJ2-7, with a possible D match to TRBD1 (6 bases). The CDR3 covers 12 residues. Germline values: CDR1 WNHNN, CDR2 SYGVQD (reference sequence). V was shortened by 6 bases and J by 0 bases, with 6 bases between the two germline ends. CDR3 coding DNA: TGCGCCAGCAGGGACAGCTCCTACGAGCAGTACTTC. Protein sequence: CASRDSSYEQYF.

This chain uses TRBV7-9 with TRBJ2-1; TRBD1 is a possible D gene (5 bases). The V end was cut by 2 bases, the J end by 2 bases, with 10 bases between. In germline, CDR1 is SEHNR, CDR2 FQNEAQ (reference sequence). The CDR3 is 15 amino acids. The CDR3 bases are TGTGCCAGCAGCTTAATAACAGGACCCTACAATGAGCAGTTCTTC. Translating gives CASSLITGPYNEQFF.

In its sample, this clone was seen a few times. As DNA, the CDR3 is TGTGCCAGCAGCGCTGGGAGGTTTGACACAGATACGCAGTATTTT. As protein: CASSAGRFDTDTQYF. This chain connects TRBV7-9 to TRBJ2-3; weak D call: TRBD2 (6 bases). CDR1 and CDR2 from the germline V gene are SEHNR and FQNEAQ (reference sequence). The CDR3 spans 15 residues. V gave up 5 bases and J gave up 2 bases, with 14 bases separating them.

The rearrangement uses TRBV29-1 and TRBJ2-1, with D hard to call. V was pared by 6 bases and J by 4 bases, with 19 bases between. Germline V gene sequence: CDR1 SQVTM, CDR2 ANQGSEA. CDR3 size: 15 residues. CDR3 sequence (DNA): TGCAGCGTATCGTCAGTTTTCCATCCTTACAATGAGCAGTTCTTC. Translating gives CSVSSVFHPYNEQFF.

V usage is TRBV5-1 and J usage is TRBJ1-4; a weak D match, TRBD1 (5 bases). The V gene's germline CDR1 is SGHRS and CDR2 YFSETQ. This CDR3 is built from 14 residues. Trimming took off 2 bases at V and 8 bases at J, with 13 bases between the two ends. CDR3 nucleotides: TGCGCCAGCAGCTTTGGCAGGGCGGGGGAAAAACTGTTTTTT. This sequence encodes CASSFGRAGEKLFF. The full variable domain, its missing parts supplied by reference TRBV5-1 and TRBJ1-4, is KAGVTQTPRYLIKTRGQQVTLSCSPISGHRSVSWYQQTPGQGLQFLFEYFSETQRNKGNFPGRFSGRQFSNSRSEMNVSTLELGDSALYLCASSFGRAGEKLFFGSGTQLSVL.

This clone was found a few times. J is TRBJ1-4 and V is TRBV5-6; no firm D call. The CDR3 consists of 14 residues. Trimming cost V 4 bases and J 0 bases, with 7 bases left between them. The germline CDR1 and CDR2 sequences are SGHDT and YYEEEE. CDR3 sequence (DNA): TGTGCCAGCAGCCCGAGGCCAACTAATGAAAAACTGTTTTTT. Translating gives CASSPRPTNEKLFF.

The chain is built from TRBV6-1 and TRBJ1-1; D call uncertain. CDR3 length: 15 residues. The germline V gene has CDR1 MNHNS and CDR2 SASEGT. Trimming took off 6 bases at V and 0 bases at J, with 14 bases between the two ends. Here the CDR3 DNA reads TGTGCCAGCAGGTCCCTCCACCACTTGAACACTGAAGCTTTCTTT. Amino acids: CASRSLHHLNTEAFF.

The chain employs TRBV19 and TRBJ2-5; 8 bases align to TRBD1. The CDR3 is made up of 15 amino acids. The ends lost 2 bases at V and 5 bases at J; junction bases unmatched: 7. CDR1 and CDR2 from the germline V gene are LNHDA and SQIVND (reference sequence). The CDR3 region has the DNA TGTGCCAGTAGTATAATGACAGGGGTAATGGAGACCCAGTACTTC. Translated, it gives CASSIMTGVMETQYF.

The chain has TRBV15 and TRBJ1-6, with 11 bases that match TRBD1. V trimming: 5 bases; J trimming: 9 bases; junction bases outside the gene matches: 18. The CDR3 sequence is 19 residues long. Germline CDR1 reads LNHNV; CDR2 reads YYDKDF (reference sequence). The chain's CDR3 is CATSGNSGTGGFLRSPLHF. The DNA of the CDR3 is TGTGCCACCAGCGGAAACTCCGGGACAGGGGGATTTTTGCGTTCACCCCTCCACTTT.

This clone was seen only once. The V call is TRBV18, the J call TRBJ1-2; 7 bases match TRBD1. The CDR3 runs 17 residues. V was clipped by 1 base and J by 3 bases; unmatched bases: 11. Germline assignment: CDR1 KGHSH and CDR2 LQKENI. The CDR3, as DNA: TGTGCCAGCTCACCACAGGAGCAGGGGGTCGACCACTATGGCTACACCTTC. This translates into CASSPQEQGVDHYGYTF.

The chain recombines TRBV27 with TRBJ1-4, with no clear D. Germline CDR1 reads MNHEY; CDR2 reads SMNVEV (reference sequence). The length of the CDR3 is 14 residues. With 3 bases removed from V and 0 bases from J, the gap between germline ends came to 5 bases. CDR3 region: CASSFTATNEKLFF. The CDR3, as DNA: TGTGCCAGCAGTTTCACGGCAACTAATGAAAAACTGTTTTTT. Full variable domain (remainder filled in from reference TRBV27 and TRBJ1-4): EAQVTQNPRYLITVTGKKLTVTCSQNMNHEYMSWYRQDPGLGLRQIYYSMNVEVTDKGDVPEGYKVSRKEKRNFPLILESPSPNQTSLYFCASSFTATNEKLFFGSGTQLSVL.

This chain connects TRBV6-5 to TRBJ2-7; 8 positions match TRBD2. J lost 7 bases, V lost 5 bases, and 13 bases had no gene match. Germline V lookup: CDR1 MNHEY, CDR2 SVGAGI. CDR3 length: 15 amino acids. The CDR3 coding sequence is TGTGCCAGCAGTCACCCGGGACTAGAGGCGGGGGAGCAGTACTTC. It translates to CASSHPGLEAGEQYF.

The chain joins TRBV15 to TRBJ2-5; 10 bases are shared with TRBD1. The CDR3 is 19 amino acids. Trimming at V came to 0 bases and at J to 6 bases, leaving 16 bases not matched to a gene. Germline values: CDR1 LNHNV, CDR2 YYDKDF (reference sequence). The CDR3 sequence: CATSRDAGGQGRGDQTQYF. The CDR3 DNA is TGTGCCACCAGCAGAGACGCAGGGGGACAGGGGAGGGGGGACCAGACCCAGTACTTC.

This chain joins TRBV27 and TRBJ2-1, with a tentative D call TRBD1 (8 bases). The CDR3 covers 16 residues. Trimming pared 7 bases from V and 6 bases from J, leaving 22 bases between. CDR1 is MNHEY and CDR2 is SMNVEV in the germline V gene (reference sequence). CDR3 sequence reads: CASIPRAYRGGNEQFF. The CDR3 nucleotides are TGTGCCAGCATCCCGCGCGCTTACAGGGGGGGCAATGAGCAGTTCTTC.

V and J are TRBV6-5 and TRBJ2-7, with TRBD1 as a possible D gene (6 bases). The V end lost 5 bases, the J end lost 7 bases, and 15 bases lay between the germline ends. Germline-derived CDR1 and CDR2 are MNHEY and SVGAGI. The CDR3 spans 13 residues. The CDR3 DNA reads as TGTGCCAGCAGTGCTACAGGGTTGGGTGAGCAGTACTTC. Translating it yields CASSATGLGEQYF.

V gene TRBV7-8 combines with J gene TRBJ2-2; 10 bases are shared with TRBD2. V was clipped by 4 bases and J by 4 bases; unmatched bases: 3. The length of the CDR3 is 15 residues. Germline V gene data show CDR1 as SGHVS and CDR2 as FQNEAQ. CDR3 DNA: TGTGCCAGCAGCTCCCTAGCGGGGGTCACCGGGGAGCTGTTTTTT. Translation gives CASSSLAGVTGELFF.

For this clone: The junction departs from germline at one end; a sequencing error may be responsible. This chain uses TRBV7-9 with TRBJ1-1, with D possibly matching TRBD1 (5 bases). The length of the CDR3 is 15 residues. Germline-derived CDR1 and CDR2 are SEHNR and FQNEAQ (reference sequence). The CDR3 loop is CSSSLPTDLNTEAFF. CDR3 coding DNA: TGTTCCAGCAGCTTGCCGACAGACTTAAACACTGAAGCTTTCTTT.

V gene TRBV27 combines with J gene TRBJ2-7; 14 bases align to TRBD2. V was pared by 5 bases and J by 4 bases, with 10 bases of the junction left unmatched. CDR3 length: 17 residues. CDR1 is MNHEY and CDR2 is SMNVEV in the germline V gene (reference sequence). The CDR3 DNA is TGTGCCAGCAGTCCCAGACTAGCGGGAGGGGGGCCTTACGAGCAGTACTTC. This encodes CASSPRLAGGGPYEQYF.